The 20 T cell receptor beta chains given below trace back to one sample, sequenced in a study of T cell responses to AZD1222 COVID-19 vaccine. Assay used: immunoSEQ multiplex PCR; TCRdb lists only in-frame clones, some missing. This sample has approximately 110,000 clones, with about 85% found just once. Sequences were derived from peripheral blood, sampled on day 0 of AZD1222 vaccination. The receptor set was obtained from an adult in good health.

This clone was seen more than once but under ten times. The chain couples TRBV24-1 to TRBJ2-5, with D uncertain. The germline gives CDR1 KGHDR, CDR2 SFDVKD. Between the trimmed V and J ends, which lost 9 bases and 5 bases, there was a span of 9 bases. The CDR3 totals 11 residues. The DNA for the CDR3 is TGTGCCACCGGTATGGGGGAGACCCAGTACTTC. Translated, it gives CATGMGETQYF.

J is TRBJ1-1 and V is TRBV3-1 (or the pseudogene TRBV3-2), with D unclear. Germline loops: CDR1 LGHDT, CDR2 YNNKEL (reference sequence). This CDR3 contains 11 residues. The V gene lost 0 bases and the J gene lost 11 bases, with 7 bases spanning the gap. The CDR3 coding sequence is TGTGCCAGCAGCCAAGAGAATTCGGCTTTCTTT. It is translated as CASSQENSAFF.

J is TRBJ2-3 and V is TRBV11-3, with 7 bases identical to TRBD2. The CDR3 has 15 residues. The germline V gene has CDR1 SGHNT and CDR2 YENEEA. J was trimmed by 2 bases and V by 5 bases; bases with no gene match: 7. Here the CDR3 reads CASSHEAGYTDTQYF. CDR3 nucleotide sequence: TGTGCCAGCAGCCACGAAGCGGGGTACACAGATACGCAGTATTTT.

This chain joins TRBV7-8 and TRBJ1-6; D not resolved. The CDR3 loop spans 16 amino acids. Germline CDR1 and CDR2: SGHVS and FQNEAQ. The V end lost 6 bases, the J end lost 2 bases, and 14 bases lay between the germline ends. The CDR3 region has the DNA TGTGCCAGCAGTAGCCCCGACCCAACCTATAATTCACCCCTCCACTTT. Translating it yields CASSSPDPTYNSPLHF.

The chain recombines TRBV3-1 (or the pseudogene TRBV3-2) with TRBJ1-2, with 9 bases aligning to TRBD1. V shed 3 bases, J shed 8 bases, and the junction held 4 bases outside the gene matches. This CDR3 region has 13 residues. CDR1 and CDR2 (germline): LGHDT, YNNKEL (reference sequence). The CDR3 reads CASSHRTGDGYTF. CDR3 bases: TGTGCCAGCAGCCACCGGACAGGGGACGGCTACACCTTC.

The chain couples TRBV7-8 to TRBJ1-5; 10 nucleotides align to TRBD1. The CDR3 is 18 amino acids. Germline values: CDR1 SGHVS, CDR2 FQNEAQ. The junction had 7 bases not matched to a gene; V was cut back by 2 bases and J by 0 bases. CDR3 residues: CASSLRDRGHYSNQPQHF. The CDR3 DNA is TGTGCCAGCAGCTTACGGGACAGGGGCCATTATAGCAATCAGCCCCAGCATTTT.

The V call is TRBV3-1 (or the pseudogene TRBV3-2), the J call TRBJ1-6, with 7 positions matching TRBD1. Per germline, CDR1 LGHDT and CDR2 YNNKEL (reference sequence). The CDR3 totals 14 residues. Trimming took 3 bases from V and 10 from J; bases not matched to a gene: 6. The CDR3 DNA sequence: TGTGCCAGCAGCCAGGACCAGGGGGAGTCACCCCTCCACTTT. Translated, it gives CASSQDQGESPLHF.

The gene calls are TRBV3-1 (or the pseudogene TRBV3-2) and TRBJ2-5, with D tentatively TRBD2 (5 bases). Trimming took 0 bases from V and 5 from J, leaving 13 bases between them. The CDR3 runs 15 residues. The germline gives CDR1 LGHDT, CDR2 YNNKEL (reference sequence). CDR3 sequence: CASSQDLVGSETQYF. For the CDR3, the DNA is TGTGCCAGCAGCCAAGATCTTGTGGGGAGTGAGACCCAGTACTTC.

The gene calls are TRBV24-1 and TRBJ1-2; the D is unclear. V lost 5 bases, J lost 5 bases, and 11 bases lay in between. This CDR3 contains 13 residues. Germline CDR1 is KGHDR and CDR2 is SFDVKD. The CDR3 DNA reads as TGTGCCACCAGTGCTTCAGTGGAGTATGGCTACACCTTC. Its translation: CATSASVEYGYTF.

The chain links TRBV5-1 to TRBJ2-7; D is uncertain. The CDR3 is 14 amino acids. CDR1 and CDR2 from the germline V gene are SGHRS and YFSETQ. The V end was cut by 0 bases, the J end by 6 bases, with 13 bases between. The CDR3 sequence: CASSLAAGFAEQYF. The CDR3 DNA reads TGCGCCAGCAGCTTGGCCGCAGGTTTCGCCGAGCAGTACTTC.

The chain uses TRBV25-1 and TRBJ1-1; D call uncertain. CDR1 is MGHDK and CDR2 is SYGVNS in the germline V gene. Trimming removed 8 bases at V and 7 bases at J, with 11 bases between. The CDR3 consists of 11 residues. The CDR3 protein is CASRLRFEAFF. In nucleotides, the CDR3 is TGTGCCAGCCGCCTGAGGTTTGAAGCTTTCTTT.

The chain carries TRBV10-3 and TRBJ1-4; D call uncertain. V gave up 4 bases and J gave up 7 bases, with 28 bases separating them. The CDR3 length is 19 residues. Germline V CDR1 and CDR2: ENHRY, SYGVKD. The CDR3 protein is CAISALDPMAGLSGEKLFF. The DNA of the CDR3 is TGTGCCATCAGTGCACTGGACCCTATGGCCGGATTAAGTGGTGAAAAACTGTTTTTT.

The chain combines TRBV2 with TRBJ1-1; D gene unclear. In germline, CDR1 is SNHLY, CDR2 FYNNEI. This CDR3 has 14 amino acids. Trimming shortened V by 1 base and J by 3 bases, and 9 bases separated the two germline ends. The CDR3 spells CASSEGPIYTEAFF. The CDR3 DNA reads as TGTGCCAGCAGTGAAGGCCCGATCTACACTGAAGCTTTCTTT. Full variable domain (rest looked up from reference TRBV2 and TRBJ1-1): EPEVTQTPSHQVTQMGQEVILRCVPISNHLYFYWYRQILGQKVEFLVSFYNNEISEKSEIFDDQFSVERPDGSNFTLKIRSTKLEDSAMYFCASSEGPIYTEAFFGQGTRLTVV.

The gene calls are TRBV18 and TRBJ2-2; possible D gene TRBD1, 5 bases. The CDR3 spans 14 residues. With 10 bases removed from V and 0 bases from J, the gap between germline ends came to 12 bases. Looked up from germline, CDR1 is KGHSH and CDR2 is LQKENI. The CDR3 is CATTGMSNTGELFF. In DNA form, the CDR3 reads TGTGCCACCACAGGCATGTCGAACACCGGGGAGCTGTTTTTT.

The chain is built from TRBV7-9 and TRBJ2-7; D is possibly TRBD2 (7 bases). Trimming took 7 bases from V and 5 from J, leaving 18 bases between them. This CDR3 comprises 14 residues. Looked up from germline, CDR1 is SEHNR and CDR2 is FQNEAQ (reference sequence). CDR3 loop: CASTGGLGGDEQYF. For the CDR3, the DNA is TGTGCCAGCACTGGAGGACTAGGGGGGGACGAGCAGTACTTC.

Concerning this clone: At one of its ends the junction is not consistent with the germline gene, which may arise from a read error. The V gene is TRBV7-7, the J gene TRBJ2-5; tentatively, D is TRBD1 (6 bases). Germline CDR1 is SSHAT and CDR2 is FNYEAQ (reference sequence). The CDR3 consists of 14 residues. CDR3 region: CASSSTGIPGTQYF. The DNA for the CDR3 is TGTGCTAGCAGCTCCACAGGGATTCCGGGGACCCAGTACTTC.

The chain carries TRBV11-2 and TRBJ1-1; TRBD1 might be the D (5 bases). Germline assignment: CDR1 SGHAT and CDR2 FQNNGV. The CDR3 loop spans 12 amino acids. Trimming took 8 bases from V and 8 from J, leaving 15 bases between them. CDR3 in DNA: TGTGCCAGCCTAGGACACCCCTCCGAAGCTTTCTTT. Translated, it gives CASLGHPSEAFF.

In DNA, the CDR3 is TGTGCCAGCAGCCTTAGCGGGGGCGTGGATGAGCAGTTCTTC. Translating gives CASSLSGGVDEQFF. The chain is built from TRBV7-9 and TRBJ2-1, with 9 bases identical to TRBD2. This CDR3 is built from 14 residues. The trim removed 5 bases at V and 8 bases at J, leaving 7 bases unmatched. Germline V gene data show CDR1 as SEHNR and CDR2 as FQNEAQ (reference sequence).

The genes are TRBV20-1 and TRBJ2-7; TRBD2 might be the D (6 bases). This CDR3 region has 14 residues. The germline CDR1 and CDR2 sequences are DFQATT and SNEGSKA (reference sequence). Trimming removed 3 bases at V and 4 bases at J, with 16 bases between. CDR3 DNA sequence: TGCAGTGCTAGTGCGCGGGAAGTGCCGTACGAGCAGTACTTC. Protein product: CSASAREVPYEQYF.

V is TRBV11-2 and J is TRBJ2-3; TRBD2 agrees at 8 bases. This CDR3 comprises 17 residues. The germline CDR1 and CDR2 sequences are SGHAT and FQNNGV. J was trimmed by 1 base and V by 6 bases; bases with no gene match: 12. CDR3: CASSFRGSGGRTDTQYF. For the CDR3, the DNA is TGTGCCAGCAGTTTTCGAGGCTCGGGGGGGCGCACAGATACGCAGTATTTT.